The T cell receptor (beta chain) described here comes from a study of cytomegalovirus exposure and HLA in healthy donors. Germline CDR1 and CDR2: SEHNR and FQNEAQ (reference sequence). The CDR3 covers 11 residues. With 4 bases removed from V and 3 bases from J, the gap between germline ends came to 3 bases. Primers: 60 Vbeta forward and 13 Jbeta reverse. Clones were read by immunoSEQ multiplex PCR, and TCRdb kept only the in-frame ones, dropping some. The sample holds about 120,000 clones, roughly 80% seen once. The gene calls are TRBV7-9 and TRBJ1-2; D is unclear. The specimen sequenced was PBMCs. The clonotype originates from a woman aged 30 to 39 in good health and CMV-seropositive. The CDR3 region is CASSSDYGYTF. DNA of the CDR3: TGTGCCAGCAGCTCGGACTATGGCTACACCTTC.